The clone carrying this TCR beta chain showed up just a few times. Its target is not known. Given a much more abundant clone one base away, this may be a read error. Isolation of PBMCs gave at least 6 million cells per sample. The data stem from a study of blood T cells in healthy people across ages. Study conclusions and caveats: There was no known CMV status for donors, so expanded clonotype changes were possibly confounded. Aged donors had fewer naive CD4+ cells and lower diversity than long-lived donors.

The V gene's germline CDR1 is ENHRY and CDR2 SYGVKD. The V end lost 10 bases, the J end lost 9 bases, and 19 bases lay between the germline ends. This CDR3 has 12 residues. Through a sample-barcoded 5' primer and a J-beta primer mix, a second PCR was run for roughly 6 to 12 cycles. In TCRdb, the 5' RACE reads were re-called with MiXCR into one record per CDR3 protein. The table lists about 600,000 distinct CDR3 sequences, around half of them singletons, with around 23% in the top ten. The chain uses TRBV10-3 and TRBJ2-7; D remains ambiguous. The material sequenced was blood. This sequence originates from a man older than 75 in good health. The CDR3 is CATHVGIHGQYF. The CDR3 DNA sequence: TGTGCCACCCACGTTGGGATACATGGGCAGTACTTC.